This T cell receptor beta chain was sequenced in a study of response to subunit inactivated influenza vaccine. Study-level points and caveats: After each seasonal influenza vaccination, few new T cells are recruited, the authors suggested.

The CDR3 extends over 14 amino acids. Germline V lookup: CDR1 MNHNS, CDR2 SASEGT. With 7 bases removed from V and 2 bases from J, the gap between germline ends came to 15 bases. Each CDR3 protein is one row after TCRdb ran MiXCR on the RT-PCR reads. The table lists 650,000 or so distinct CDR3 sequences, roughly 15% of them singletons. A remark on this clonotype: Its matching antigen is unknown.

The gene calls are TRBV6-1 and TRBJ2-7; D remains ambiguous. Sequencing was performed on PBMCs from blood, taken approximately 15 days before vaccination. This TCR came from a man aged 50-60 years who received an inactivated influenza vaccine. CDR3 nucleotides: TGTGCCAGCACTGTGGGCGGTTTCCCCTACGAGCAGTACTTC. As protein: CASTVGGFPYEQYF.